Each of the 25 T cell receptor beta chains below was sequenced from the same sample in a study of patients and donors after allogeneic stem cell transplantation. TCRdb fed the RT-PCR reads into MiXCR, producing one record per CDR3 protein. The data show 400,000 to 500,000 distinct CDR3 sequences, under 20% seen once. Sequencing input: blood, either unsorted or a sorted T cell fraction (not recorded which). Every receptor here comes from a human donor who was either an allogeneic HSCT recipient or a stem cell or donor lymphocyte infusion donor (not recorded which). It is not recorded whose cells these are; they may come from a transplant donor.

This clonotype was seen at least ten times. The chain couples TRBV7-2 to TRBJ1-6; 9 nucleotides align to TRBD1. Germline lookup yields CDR1 SGHTA and CDR2 FQGNSA. The CDR3 runs 14 residues. Germline trimming cut 1 base from V and 11 bases from J; bases unmatched to any gene: 3. This CDR3 reads CASSLVGQGTPLHF. The DNA for the CDR3 is TGTGCCAGCAGCTTAGTAGGACAGGGGACACCCCTCCACTTT.

This clonotype was recorded at least ten times. One end of the junction does not line up with germline, which may come from a read error. The CDR3, as DNA: TGCGCCAGCAGCCCAGGGCCCAACACTGAAGCTTTCTTT. Its protein is CASSPGPNTEAFF. This chain connects TRBV18 to TRBJ1-1; possible D gene TRBD1, 5 bases. The CDR3 runs 13 residues. The germline CDR1 and CDR2 sequences are KGHSH and LQKENI.

This clonotype was seen ten or more times. CDR3 in DNA: TGCAGTGCGGACGTAGCGGGGGCGAGCACAGATACGCAGTATTTT. It encodes CSADVAGASTDTQYF. The genes are TRBV20-1 and TRBJ2-3, with 9 bases aligning to TRBD2. V gave up 6 bases and J gave up 0 bases; unmatched junction bases: 7. This CDR3 has 15 amino acids. The V gene's germline CDR1 is DFQATT and CDR2 SNEGSKA (reference sequence).

This chain connects TRBV20-1 to TRBJ2-7; 8 nucleotides line up with TRBD2. Germline CDR1 DFQATT, CDR2 SNEGSKA (reference sequence). The CDR3 length is 15 residues. The ends lost 2 bases at V and 2 bases at J; junction bases unmatched: 8. CDR3 nucleotides: TGCAGTGCTAGATCGCGGGAGGACTTTCCCTACGAGCAGTACTTC. Protein product: CSARSREDFPYEQYF.

This clonotype appeared a few times. V gene TRBV20-1 combines with J gene TRBJ2-3, with D tentatively TRBD2 (6 bases). Germline V gene sequence: CDR1 DFQATT, CDR2 SNEGSKA (reference sequence). The CDR3 totals 13 residues. With 4 bases removed from V and 3 bases from J, the gap between germline ends came to 11 bases. The CDR3 reads CSAIRAGTDTQYF. DNA for the CDR3: TGCAGTGCTATTCGGGCGGGAACAGATACGCAGTATTTT.

This clonotype has only one observation. The chain employs TRBV11-2 and TRBJ1-6, with D perhaps TRBD1 (5 bases). The germline V and J ends were trimmed by 5 bases and 7 bases, with 18 bases remaining between them. CDR3 length equals 16 residues. Germline V gene sequence: CDR1 SGHAT, CDR2 FQNNGV. In DNA, the CDR3 is TGTGCCAGCAGCCGGGGATTATTAGGGGTCAATTCACCCCTCCACTTT. Protein sequence: CASSRGLLGVNSPLHF. The entire variable domain, with the rest obtained from reference TRBV11-2 and TRBJ1-6, is as follows: EAGVAQSPRYKIIEKRQSVAFWCNPISGHATLYWYQQILGQGPKLLIQFQNNGVVDDSQLPKDRFSAERLKGVDSTLKIQPAKLEDSAVYLCASSRGLLGVNSPLHFGNGTRLTVT.

CDR3 DNA: TGTGCCAGCAGCTTAAGTAGGACAGCCAGCTCCTACGAGCAGTACTTC. Translation gives CASSLSRTASSYEQYF. The chain recombines TRBV7-3 with TRBJ2-7; D may be TRBD1 (6 bases). CDR1 is SGHTA and CDR2 is FQGTGA in the germline V gene. CDR3 length: 16 residues. With 1 base removed from V and 0 bases from J, the gap between germline ends came to 13 bases.

J is TRBJ2-2 and V is TRBV15, with 8 positions matching TRBD2. Germline V gives CDR1 LNHNV, CDR2 YYDKDF (reference sequence). The CDR3 sequence is 14 residues long. V lost 8 bases to trimming and J lost 6 bases; unmatched junction nucleotides: 8. CDR3 loop: CATGIAGYAGELFF. CDR3 nucleotides: TGTGCCACCGGAATAGCGGGATACGCCGGGGAGCTGTTTTTT.

V usage is TRBV27 and J usage is TRBJ2-7, with a tentative D call TRBD1 (6 bases). CDR3 length equals 14 residues. Trimming removed 3 bases at V and 2 bases at J, with 11 bases between. Germline V CDR1 and CDR2: MNHEY, SMNVEV (reference sequence). CDR3 loop: CASSFAQGPYEQYF. Written as DNA, the CDR3 is TGTGCCAGCAGTTTCGCCCAGGGGCCCTACGAGCAGTACTTC.

The table lists this clonotype with a few counts. This sequence joins TRBV30 and TRBJ2-2; D ambiguous. Germline V gene lookup returns CDR1 GTSNPN and CDR2 SVGIG (reference sequence). V lost 3 bases and J lost 8, with 19 bases in between. The CDR3 covers 15 residues. The CDR3 region is CAWRAATWPWGELFF. The DNA for the CDR3 is TGTGCCTGGAGGGCAGCGACGTGGCCCTGGGGGGAGCTGTTTTTT.

This clonotype was seen more than once but under ten times. The chain carries TRBV19 and TRBJ2-7, with 10 bases identical to TRBD2. This CDR3 region has 13 residues. Unmatched junction bases numbered 0, after V lost 4 bases and J lost 3 bases. Germline V CDR1 and CDR2: LNHDA, SQIVND (reference sequence). This CDR3 is CASSRTSGYEQYF. In DNA form, the CDR3 reads TGTGCCAGTAGTAGGACTAGCGGCTACGAGCAGTACTTC.

This clonotype was counted only a few times. The rearrangement joins TRBV18 to TRBJ2-3; 7 positions match TRBD1. Unmatched junction bases numbered 6, after V lost 3 bases and J lost 0 bases. The germline V gene encodes CDR1 KGHSH and CDR2 LQKENI. The CDR3 runs to 16 residues. The CDR3 bases are TGTGCCAGCTCACCTAGGGACAGAATCAGCACAGATACGCAGTATTTT. Its protein is CASSPRDRISTDTQYF.

The genes are TRBV20-1 and TRBJ2-2, with 7 bases lining up with TRBD2. CDR3 length: 15 amino acids. From germline, CDR1 is DFQATT and CDR2 SNEGSKA (reference sequence). The J segment lost 5 bases and the V segment lost 6 bases, leaving 12 bases of the junction unmatched. CDR3 residues: CSAFRAGRGTGELFF. CDR3 DNA: TGCAGTGCCTTCCGGGCAGGGAGGGGAACCGGGGAGCTGTTTTTT.

The V gene is TRBV27, the J gene TRBJ2-7, with a weak D call TRBD1 (6 bases). The CDR3 extends over 15 amino acids. Germline CDR1 is MNHEY and CDR2 is SMNVEV (reference sequence). Trimming took 2 bases from V and 1 from J, leaving 12 bases between them. CDR3 residues: CASSLGATGSYEQYF. The CDR3 DNA follows: TGTGCCAGCAGTTTAGGCGCCACAGGGTCCTACGAGCAGTACTTC.

This clonotype was seen at least ten times. This chain connects TRBV21-1 to TRBJ1-1. TRBV21-1 is shown as a pseudogene. The CDR3 loop spans 13 amino acids. DNA for the CDR3: TGTGCCAGCAGCAAAGCAGTCAACACTGAAGCTTTCTTT. It encodes CASSKAVNTEAFF.

This clonotype has more than one count but fewer than ten. The chain is built from TRBV10-3 and TRBJ1-2; D not certain. Between the trimmed V and J ends, which lost 9 bases and 2 bases, there was a span of 22 bases. Germline V gives CDR1 ENHRY, CDR2 SYGVKD. The CDR3 length is 16 residues. The DNA of the CDR3 is TGTGCCATTAACTCACCGGCCGAAAAAGGGAACTATGGCTACACCTTC. Protein product: CAINSPAEKGNYGYTF.

This clonotype was observed a handful of times. The chain uses TRBV11-2 and TRBJ2-2, with D possibly being TRBD2 (6 bases). With 7 bases removed from V and 2 bases from J, the gap between germline ends came to 20 bases. Germline V gives CDR1 SGHAT, CDR2 FQNNGV. The length of the CDR3 is 17 residues. The CDR3: CASIQASGLLNTGELFF. The CDR3 DNA follows: TGTGCCAGCATCCAGGCCTCGGGACTCCTCAACACCGGGGAGCTGTTTTTT.

The chain links TRBV27 to TRBJ1-1; 8 bases map to TRBD1. V lost 5 bases and J lost 3; bases outside the gene matches: 8. CDR1 MNHEY and CDR2 SMNVEV come from the germline V gene (reference sequence). The length of the CDR3 is 15 residues. The chain's CDR3 is CASSLQGARDTEAFF. The CDR3, as DNA: TGTGCCAGCAGTCTCCAGGGGGCGAGGGACACTGAAGCTTTCTTT.

This chain uses TRBV7-9 with TRBJ1-1; D gene unclear. CDR3 length: 16 amino acids. V was pared by 0 bases and J by 1 base, with 12 bases between. Germline V gene sequence: CDR1 SEHNR, CDR2 FQNEAQ (reference sequence). The CDR3 region is CASSLALREENTEAFF. CDR3 coding DNA: TGTGCCAGCAGCTTAGCGCTTAGGGAAGAGAACACTGAAGCTTTCTTT. The full variable domain, completed using reference TRBV7-9 and TRBJ1-1, is DTGVSQNPRHKITKRGQNVTFRCDPISEHNRLYWYRQTLGQGPEFLTYFQNEAQLEKSRLLSDRFSAERPKGSFSTLEIQRTEQGDSAMYLCASSLALREENTEAFFGQGTRLTVV.

This clonotype was detected only a few times. The chain is built from TRBV5-1 and TRBJ2-1; the match to TRBD2 covers 7 bases. Germline CDR1 is SGHRS and CDR2 is YFSETQ. The CDR3 loop spans 16 amino acids. V was pared by 0 bases and J by 8 bases, with 11 bases of the junction left unmatched. DNA for the CDR3: TGCGCCAGCAGCTTGGCTGGGGGAGGGCCTTTGGATGAGCAGTTCTTC. Translating gives CASSLAGGGPLDEQFF.

This CDR3 is CASSQGIEQYF. CDR3 bases: TGTGCCAGCAGCCAGGGAATAGAGCAGTACTTC. The chain links TRBV3-1 to TRBJ2-7; D remains ambiguous. The germline CDR1 and CDR2 sequences are LGHDT and YNNKEL (reference sequence). Trimming removed 3 bases at V and 7 bases at J, with 7 bases between. The CDR3 spans 11 residues.

This clonotype was counted ten times or more. This chain links TRBV5-1 with TRBJ2-2; no clear D gene. CDR1 SGHRS and CDR2 YFSETQ come from the germline V gene. V was clipped by 0 bases and J by 5 bases, with 8 bases between them. The CDR3 runs to 14 residues. CDR3 amino acids: CASSLALHTGELFF. The CDR3 DNA reads TGCGCCAGCAGCTTGGCCCTTCATACCGGGGAGCTGTTTTTT.

This chain connects TRBV5-1 to TRBJ2-3, with unresolved D. Trimming left V 0 bases short and J 0 bases short, with 8 bases between. Germline CDR1 reads SGHRS; CDR2 reads YFSETQ. This CDR3 is 15 amino acids long. The CDR3 region has the DNA TGCGCCAGCAGCTTGGACTACACTAGCACAGATACGCAGTATTTT. Translating gives CASSLDYTSTDTQYF. The complete variable domain, with remaining parts taken from reference TRBV5-1 and TRBJ2-3, reads KAGVTQTPRYLIKTRGQQVTLSCSPISGHRSVSWYQQTPGQGLQFLFEYFSETQRNKGNFPGRFSGRQFSNSRSEMNVSTLELGDSALYLCASSLDYTSTDTQYFGPGTRLTVL.

This clonotype appeared a few times. One end of the junction varies from germline; a read error may be responsible. The chain links TRBV30 to TRBJ1-4, with TRBD1 matching 7 bases. This CDR3 is 11 amino acids long. CDR1 is GTSNPN and CDR2 is SVGIG in the germline V gene (reference sequence). CDR3 in DNA: TGTGCCTGGAGTCCGGGACAGACTATTGTTTTT. This translates into CAWSPGQTIVF.

This clonotype occurred a few times. The chain employs TRBV12-3 or TRBV12-4 and TRBJ2-7; 11 positions match TRBD1. With 5 bases clipped from V and 3 bases from J, the junction kept 6 bases outside the gene matches. The CDR3 has 15 residues. CDR3 residues: CASSPTGQGGYEQYF. The CDR3 bases are TGTGCCAGCAGTCCCACGGGACAGGGGGGCTACGAGCAGTACTTC.